The clone carrying this TCR beta chain was picked up a small number of times. This CDR3 is built from 12 residues. The V and J ends lost 6 bases and 5 bases respectively, with 10 bases between them. CDR1 and CDR2 (germline): SNHLY, FYNNEI. Amplification of TCR beta CDR3 regions used RNA as the template. The HTBI primer set drove a first-round RT-PCR of the TCR CDR3. TCRdb passed the multiplex PCR reads through MiXCR, listing each CDR3 protein once. This sample has 600,000 to 800,000 distinct CDR3 sequences, with 30% to 40% found just once. The data originate from a study of T cells in Graves' hyperthyroidism and ophthalmopathy. Hyperthyroidism was newly diagnosed in patients aged 18 to 65 (duration under 2 months). Uncontrolled infection, other autoimmune disease, pregnancy or lactation barred patients from enrollment. In making diagnoses, clinical symptoms, serum thyroxine and TRAb, thyroid ultrasound and orbital computed tomography were all used.

This receptor was taken from a woman aged 40 to 50 with Graves' hyperthyroidism. The J gene is TRBJ2-5, the V gene TRBV2, with D maybe TRBD2 (6 bases). The source material was blood. The CDR3 loop reads CASRGGVETQYF. CDR3 coding DNA: TGTGCCAGCAGGGGAGGAGTGGAGACCCAGTACTTC.